The text below deals with one TCR beta chain. Its antigen is unknown. Template material for amplifying TCR beta CDR3 regions consisted of RNA transcripts. A first-round RT-PCR of the TCR CDR3 used the HTBI primer set. TCRdb independently ran MiXCR on the multiplex PCR reads; one entry per CDR3 protein. The table has approximately 380,000 distinct CDR3 sequences, about 18% seen once; the top ten hold around 3.6%. Clinical symptoms, serum thyroxine and TRAb, thyroid ultrasound and orbital computed tomography together formed the diagnostic basis. The PBMCs had their origin in roughly 10 ml of fresh peripheral blood. The sample is drawn from a study of T cells in Graves' hyperthyroidism and ophthalmopathy. Notes on the study in general: From stable hyperthyroidism, ophthalmopathy was set apart by a 13 V-J model. Most thyroid clonotypes that were expanded above 0.001 also turned up in blood.

V lost 10 bases, J lost 0 bases, and 11 bases stayed unmatched. The CDR3 totals 15 residues. The origin of this receptor is a woman under 30 with Graves' hyperthyroidism. Sequenced material: blood. This rearrangement joins TRBV12-3 or TRBV12-4 to TRBJ2-7, with TRBD2 identical over 8 bases. In DNA form, the CDR3 reads TGTGCCACTTCGGTGGGGCGGGGGGTCTCCTACGAGCAGTACTTC. Its translation: CATSVGRGVSYEQYF.